A selection of T cell receptor beta chains follows, all from one sample in a study of cytomegalovirus exposure and HLA in healthy donors. Using immunoSEQ multiplex PCR, the repertoire was profiled, and TCRdb retains in-frame clones only, with some absent. Found here are around 300,000 clones, approximately 86% of them singletons; the top ten hold approximately 1%. Sequencing used PBMCs. These receptors were taken from a young woman in good health and CMV-seronegative. CDR3s include the opening cysteine and the closing phenylalanine or tryptophan. A D gene is named only where the DNA matches it firmly. The size field is filled for only some rows; it gives once, few, many or a size class.

CASSLVNPGNTEAFF,TGTGCCAGCAGCTTGGTGAATCCAGGGAACACTGAAGCTTTCTTT,TRBJ1-1,.,TRBV5-6,.,15
CASKPGTSGRTDTQYF,TGCGCCAGCAAACCTGGGACTAGCGGGCGCACAGATACGCAGTATTTT,TRBJ2-3,TRBD2,TRBV4-3,.,16
CASSYGQGATEAFF,TGTGCCAGCAGCTATGGACAGGGGGCAACTGAAGCTTTCTTT,TRBJ1-1,TRBD1,TRBV6-4,.,14
CASSPPGTDTQYF,TGTGCCAGCAGCCCCCCGGGCACAGATACGCAGTATTTT,TRBJ2-3,.,TRBV5-4,.,13
CASSYTGTNNEQYF,TGTGCCAGCAGTTACACCGGGACTAATAACGAGCAGTACTTC,TRBJ2-7,TRBD2,TRBV6-5,.,14
CASSLWGRGHYGYTF,TGTGCCAGCAGTTTATGGGGCAGGGGGCACTATGGCTACACCTTC,TRBJ1-2,TRBD1,TRBV28,.,15
CASSLALEGRHTQYF,TGCGCCAGCAGCTTGGCCTTGGAGGGAAGGCATACGCAGTATTTT,TRBJ2-3,.,TRBV5-1,few,15
CASSRGFGETQYF,TGTGCCAGCAGCCGAGGGTTCGGTGAGACCCAGTACTTC,TRBJ2-5,.,TRBV2,.,13
CASSVQGPTEAFF,TGTGCCAGCAGTGTACAGGGGCCCACTGAAGCTTTCTTT,TRBJ1-1,TRBD1,TRBV6-1,once,13
CAQRGRGTRNTIYF,TGTGCCCAGAGAGGCAGGGGGACAAGAAACACCATATATTTT,TRBJ1-3,TRBD1,TRBV30,.,14
CASSDTVRGNEKLFF,TGTGCCAGCAGTGATACGGTCAGGGGGAATGAAAAACTGTTTTTT,TRBJ1-4,TRBD1,TRBV25-1,.,15
CASSLDGEGSQPQHF,TGCGCCAGCAGCTTGGACGGGGAAGGGAGCCAGCCCCAGCATTTT,TRBJ1-5,.,TRBV5-1,.,15
CASSPVAFNYGYTF,TGCGCCAGCAGCCCGGTAGCCTTCAACTATGGCTACACCTTC,TRBJ1-2,.,TRBV4-3,.,14
CASSTLLWGEVNEQFF,TGTGCCAGCAGCACCCTGCTTTGGGGAGAAGTGAATGAGCAGTTCTTC,TRBJ2-1,.,TRBV13,.,16
CASSSGQGDETQYF,TGTGCCAGCAGCAGCGGACAGGGAGACGAGACCCAGTACTTC,TRBJ2-5,TRBD1,TRBV13,.,14
CSVYTGPEQYF,TGCAGCGTTTATACAGGACCCGAGCAGTACTTC,TRBJ2-7,.,TRBV29-1,.,11
CASSPPRVREQYF,TGTGCCAGCAGCCCCCCTCGAGTACGCGAGCAGTACTTC,TRBJ2-7,.,TRBV11-2,few,13
CASSLVGEGELFF,TGTGCCAGCAGCTTAGTTGGTGAGGGGGAGCTGTTTTTT,TRBJ2-2,.,TRBV13,.,13
CAWSVGQGFRYGYTF,TGTGCCTGGAGTGTTGGGCAGGGGTTCCGCTATGGCTACACCTTC,TRBJ1-2,.,TRBV30,.,15
CASSDGTGIVRGNQPQHF,TGTGCCAGCAGCGATGGGACAGGGATTGTTCGTGGCAATCAGCCCCAGCATTTT,TRBJ1-5,TRBD1,TRBV7-9,.,18
CASSSPTGGHTEAFF,TGTGCCAGCAGCTCGCCGACAGGGGGACACACTGAAGCTTTCTTT,TRBJ1-1,TRBD1,TRBV5-4,.,15
CASTPQAVGTDTQYF,TGTGCCAGCACTCCCCAGGCAGTGGGCACAGATACGCAGTATTTT,TRBJ2-3,.,TRBV2,.,15
CASSLENPLMSGYTF,TGTGCCAGCAGCTTGGAAAACCCTCTTATGAGTGGCTACACCTTC,TRBJ1-2,.,TRBV5-4,.,15
CASSLGEGYGYTF,TGTGCCAGCAGTTTAGGTGAGGGCTATGGCTACACCTTC,TRBJ1-2,.,TRBV27,few,13
CASSDSMSRPFF,TGTGCCAGCAGTGACTCGATGTCTAGGCCGTTCTTC,TRBJ2-1,.,TRBV6-4,.,12
CASSPGTSGRVVCHEQYF,TGTGCCAGCAGTCCAGGGACTAGCGGGAGGGTTGTATGCCACGAGCAGTACTTC,TRBJ2-7,TRBD2,TRBV27,.,18
CASSLVQARAPLHF,TGTGCCAGCAGCTTAGTGCAGGCCAGGGCACCCCTCCACTTT,TRBJ1-6,.,TRBV7-2,.,14
CASSLRTGRSTGELFF,TGTGCCAGCAGCCTACGGACAGGGAGGAGCACCGGGGAGCTGTTTTTT,TRBJ2-2,TRBD1,TRBV13,.,16
CASIKQSTEAFF,TGTGCCAGCATAAAACAGAGCACTGAAGCTTTCTTT,TRBJ1-1,.,TRBV28,.,12
CASSVGLLNTEAFF,TGTGCCAGCAGCGTGGGACTCTTGAACACTGAAGCTTTCTTT,TRBJ1-1,.,TRBV9,.,14
CASGTTSGTGRHEQYF,TGTGCTAGTGGCACAACCTCCGGGACAGGGCGCCACGAGCAGTACTTC,TRBJ2-7,TRBD1,TRBV12-5,.,16
CASRDRENTEAFF,TGCGCCAGCAGGGACAGGGAGAACACTGAAGCTTTCTTT,TRBJ1-1,TRBD1,TRBV5-1,.,13
CASSLEGTTTEAFF,TGTGCCAGCAGCTTAGAGGGGACAACGACTGAAGCTTTCTTT,TRBJ1-1,.,TRBV7-3,.,14
CASSLGGTSGKGEQFF,TGCGCCAGCAGCTTGGGGGGGACTAGCGGGAAGGGTGAGCAGTTCTTC,TRBJ2-1,TRBD2,TRBV5-1,.,16
CASSPEGSNQPQHF,TGTGCCAGCTCACCAGAGGGCTCCAATCAGCCCCAGCATTTT,TRBJ1-5,.,TRBV18,few,14
CASSMNVRSADTQYF,TGTGCCAGTAGTATGAACGTAAGGAGCGCAGATACGCAGTATTTT,TRBJ2-3,.,TRBV19,.,15
CASSVGTSGYNEQFF,TGTGCCAGCAGCGTCGGGACTAGCGGCTACAATGAGCAGTTCTTC,TRBJ2-1,TRBD2,TRBV9,.,15
CASSTRATEAFF,TGTGCCAGCAGTACTCGCGCGACTGAAGCTTTCTTT,TRBJ1-1,.,TRBV6-1,once,12
CASSSQQGAEGYTF,TGTGCCAGCAGCTCCCAACAGGGGGCTGAGGGCTACACCTTC,TRBJ1-2,TRBD1,TRBV11-2,.,14
CASSLSTVVSDEQYF,TGTGCCAGCAGCTTATCCACGGTTGTGAGCGACGAGCAGTACTTC,TRBJ2-7,.,TRBV11-1,.,15
CASSEQGFAKNTGELFF,TGTGCCAGCAGTGAACAGGGATTCGCAAAAAACACCGGGGAGCTGTTTTTT,TRBJ2-2,.,TRBV2,.,17
CASSSGRFYNEQFF,TGCGCCAGCAGCTCGGGTCGGTTTTACAATGAGCAGTTCTTC,TRBJ2-1,.,TRBV5-1,.,14
CASSITHQGGEQFF,TGTGCCAGTAGTATAACTCACCAAGGGGGTGAGCAGTTCTTC,TRBJ2-1,.,TRBV19,.,14
CAWSVGQARQPQHF,TGTGCCTGGAGTGTAGGACAGGCCCGTCAGCCCCAGCATTTT,TRBJ1-5,TRBD1,TRBV30,.,14
CASSYEGETQYF,TGTGCCAGCAGTTACGAGGGAGAGACCCAGTACTTC,TRBJ2-5,.,TRBV6-5,.,12
CASSPDRNQPQHF,TGCGCCAGCAGCCCGGACAGAAATCAGCCCCAGCATTTT,TRBJ1-5,.,TRBV5-1,once,13
CASNQLEKNTEAFF,TGTGCCAGTAACCAATTAGAGAAGAACACTGAAGCTTTCTTT,TRBJ1-1,.,TRBV19,once,14
CASSLDGSYTF,TGCGCCAGCAGCTTGGATGGCTCGTACACCTTC,TRBJ1-2,.,TRBV5-1,.,11
CASSETGGNQPQHF,TGTGCCAGCAGTGAGACAGGTGGCAATCAGCCCCAGCATTTT,TRBJ1-5,.,TRBV2,once,14
CASSGGRWAGELFF,TGTGCCAGCAGTGGAGGGCGTTGGGCCGGGGAGCTGTTTTTT,TRBJ2-2,.,TRBV2,.,14
CASSPGTVPVLTF,TGCGCCAGCAGCCCTGGGACAGTACCCGTCCTGACTTTC,TRBJ2-6,TRBD1,TRBV4-3,.,13
CASSSVSQGNTEAFF,TGTGCCAGCAGCTCCGTATCTCAGGGAAACACTGAAGCTTTCTTT,TRBJ1-1,.,TRBV7-9,few,15
CASSLVVVVGQGTEAFF,TGCGCCAGCAGCTTGGTGGTGGTGGTGGGACAGGGGACTGAAGCTTTCTTT,TRBJ1-1,TRBD1,TRBV5-1,.,17